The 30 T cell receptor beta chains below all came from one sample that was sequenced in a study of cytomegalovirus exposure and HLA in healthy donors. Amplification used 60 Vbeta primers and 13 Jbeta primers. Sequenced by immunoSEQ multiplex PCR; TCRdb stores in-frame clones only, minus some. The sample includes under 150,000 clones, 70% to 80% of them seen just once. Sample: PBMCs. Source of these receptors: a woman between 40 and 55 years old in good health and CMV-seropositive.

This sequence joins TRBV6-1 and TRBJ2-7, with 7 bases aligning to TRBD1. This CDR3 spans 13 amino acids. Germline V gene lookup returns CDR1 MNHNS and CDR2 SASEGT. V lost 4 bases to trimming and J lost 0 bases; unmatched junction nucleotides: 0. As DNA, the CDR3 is TGTGCCAGCAGTGGGACAGGCTCCTACGAGCAGTACTTC. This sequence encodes CASSGTGSYEQYF.

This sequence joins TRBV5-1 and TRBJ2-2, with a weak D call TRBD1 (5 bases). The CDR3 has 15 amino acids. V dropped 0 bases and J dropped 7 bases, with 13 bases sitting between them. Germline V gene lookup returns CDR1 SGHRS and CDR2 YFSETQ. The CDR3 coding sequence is TGCGCCAGCAGCTTGGGCAGGGCGATCGACGGGGAGCTGTTTTTT. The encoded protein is CASSLGRAIDGELFF.

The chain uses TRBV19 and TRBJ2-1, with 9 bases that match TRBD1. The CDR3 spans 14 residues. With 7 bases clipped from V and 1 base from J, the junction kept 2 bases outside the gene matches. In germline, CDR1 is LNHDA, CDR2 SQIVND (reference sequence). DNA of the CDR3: TGTGCCAGTACGACAGGGGGTTCCTACAATGAGCAGTTCTTC. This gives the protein CASTTGGSYNEQFF.

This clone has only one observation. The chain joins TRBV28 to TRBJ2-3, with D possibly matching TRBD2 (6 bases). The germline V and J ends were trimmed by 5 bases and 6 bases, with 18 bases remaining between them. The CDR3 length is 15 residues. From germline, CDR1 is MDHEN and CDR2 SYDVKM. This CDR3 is CASSKLTPGVDTQYF. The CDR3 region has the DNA TGTGCCAGCAGTAAACTCACCCCGGGGGTGGATACGCAGTATTTT.

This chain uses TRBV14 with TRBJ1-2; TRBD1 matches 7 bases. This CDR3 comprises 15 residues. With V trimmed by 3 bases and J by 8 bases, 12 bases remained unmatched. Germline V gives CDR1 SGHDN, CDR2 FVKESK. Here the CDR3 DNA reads TGTGCCAGCAGCCACTTAAGTGACAGGGATGGAGGCTACACCTTC. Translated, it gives CASSHLSDRDGGYTF.

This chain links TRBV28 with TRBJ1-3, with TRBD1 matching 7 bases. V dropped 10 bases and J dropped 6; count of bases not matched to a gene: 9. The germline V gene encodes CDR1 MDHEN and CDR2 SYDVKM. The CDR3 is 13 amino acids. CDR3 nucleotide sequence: TGTGCCACCTCCCAGGGGGGTAAAAACACCATATATTTT. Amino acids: CATSQGGKNTIYF.

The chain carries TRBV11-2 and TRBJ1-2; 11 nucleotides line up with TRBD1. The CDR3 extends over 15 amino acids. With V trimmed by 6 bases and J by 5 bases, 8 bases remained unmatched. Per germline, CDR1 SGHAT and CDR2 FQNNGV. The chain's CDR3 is CASRLAGQGDYGYTF. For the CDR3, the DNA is TGTGCCAGCAGGCTAGCGGGACAGGGGGATTATGGCTACACCTTC.

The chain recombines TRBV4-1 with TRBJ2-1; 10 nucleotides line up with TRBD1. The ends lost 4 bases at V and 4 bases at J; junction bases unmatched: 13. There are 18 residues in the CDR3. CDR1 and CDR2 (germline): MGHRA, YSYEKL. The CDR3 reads CASSRRASGTGDYNEQFF. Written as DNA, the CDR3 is TGCGCCAGCAGCCGGAGAGCGAGCGGGACAGGGGATTACAATGAGCAGTTCTTC.

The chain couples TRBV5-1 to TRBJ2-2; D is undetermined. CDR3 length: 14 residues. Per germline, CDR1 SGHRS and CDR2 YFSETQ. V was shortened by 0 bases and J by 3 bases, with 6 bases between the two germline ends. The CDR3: CASSLGIDTGELFF. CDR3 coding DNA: TGCGCCAGCAGCTTGGGAATAGACACCGGGGAGCTGTTTTTT. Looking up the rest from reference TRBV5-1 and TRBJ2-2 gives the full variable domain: KAGVTQTPRYLIKTRGQQVTLSCSPISGHRSVSWYQQTPGQGLQFLFEYFSETQRNKGNFPGRFSGRQFSNSRSEMNVSTLELGDSALYLCASSLGIDTGELFFGEGSRLTVL.

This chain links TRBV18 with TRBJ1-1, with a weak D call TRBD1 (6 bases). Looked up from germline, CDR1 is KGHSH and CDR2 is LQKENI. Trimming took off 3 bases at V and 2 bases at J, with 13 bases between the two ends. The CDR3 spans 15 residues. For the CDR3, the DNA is TGTGCCAGCTCACCCCAAGGACAGAGCAACACTGAAGCTTTCTTT. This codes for CASSPQGQSNTEAFF.

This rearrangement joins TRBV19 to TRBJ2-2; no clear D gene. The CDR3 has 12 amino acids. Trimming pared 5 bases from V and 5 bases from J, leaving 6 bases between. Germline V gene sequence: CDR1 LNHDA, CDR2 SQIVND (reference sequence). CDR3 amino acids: CASSYRTGELFF. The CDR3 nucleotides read TGTGCCAGTAGTTACAGAACCGGGGAGCTGTTTTTT.

This CDR3 reads CASSLGQGPNEKLFF. In DNA form, the CDR3 reads TGTGCCAGCAGCTTGGGGCAGGGCCCTAATGAAAAACTGTTTTTT. The V and J genes are TRBV5-8 and TRBJ1-4, with D possibly matching TRBD1 (5 bases). CDR3 length: 15 amino acids. Germline values: CDR1 SGHTS, CDR2 YDEGEE. V lost 0 bases and J 3 bases, leaving 9 bases between the germline ends. The full variable domain, in which reference TRBV5-8 and TRBJ1-4 provide the parts outside the CDR3, is EAGVTQSPTHLIKTRGQQATLRCSPISGHTSVYWYQQALGLGLQFLLWYDEGEERNRGNFPPRFSGRQFPNYSSELNVNALELEDSALYLCASSLGQGPNEKLFFGSGTQLSVL.

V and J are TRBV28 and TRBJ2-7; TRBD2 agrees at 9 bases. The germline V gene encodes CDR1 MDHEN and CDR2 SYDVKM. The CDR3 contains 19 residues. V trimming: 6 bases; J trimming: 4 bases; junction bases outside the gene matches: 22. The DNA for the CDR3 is TGTGCCAGCAGCCCCTCTTTCCTCTTAGGTAGCGGGAGTTGGTACGAGCAGTACTTC. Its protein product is CASSPSFLLGSGSWYEQYF.

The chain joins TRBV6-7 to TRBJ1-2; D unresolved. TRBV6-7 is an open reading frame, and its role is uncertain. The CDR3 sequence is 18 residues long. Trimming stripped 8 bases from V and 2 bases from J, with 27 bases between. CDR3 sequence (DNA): TGTGCCAGCCACTCCGTGTTGGCAGGTGAAATTTTAAACTATGGCTACACCTTC. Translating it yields CASHSVLAGEILNYGYTF.

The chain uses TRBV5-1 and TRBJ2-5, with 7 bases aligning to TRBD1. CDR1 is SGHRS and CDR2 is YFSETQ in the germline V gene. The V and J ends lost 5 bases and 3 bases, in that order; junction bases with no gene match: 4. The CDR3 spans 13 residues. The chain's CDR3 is CASSYDREETQYF. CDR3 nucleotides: TGCGCCAGCAGTTATGACAGGGAAGAGACCCAGTACTTC.

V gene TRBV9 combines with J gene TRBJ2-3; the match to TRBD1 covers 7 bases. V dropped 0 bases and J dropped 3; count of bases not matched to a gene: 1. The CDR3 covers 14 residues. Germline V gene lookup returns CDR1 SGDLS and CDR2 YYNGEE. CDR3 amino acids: CASSVGQGTDTQYF. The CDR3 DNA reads TGTGCCAGCAGCGTAGGACAGGGAACAGATACGCAGTATTTT.

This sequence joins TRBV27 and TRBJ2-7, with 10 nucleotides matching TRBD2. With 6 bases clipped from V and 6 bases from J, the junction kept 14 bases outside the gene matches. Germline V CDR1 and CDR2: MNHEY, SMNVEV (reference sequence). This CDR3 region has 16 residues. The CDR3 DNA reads TGTGCCAGCAGCGAACAGAGCGGGAGGGCCTTTGCCGAGCAGTACTTC. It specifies CASSEQSGRAFAEQYF.

As DNA, the CDR3 is TGCGCCAGCAGCCAAGTGGGGGGTGAGGAGACCCAGTACTTC. Translating it yields CASSQVGGEETQYF. The chain links TRBV4-1 to TRBJ2-5; D possibly corresponds to TRBD2 (6 bases). Trimming took off 1 base at V and 5 bases at J, with 11 bases between the two ends. Looked up from germline, CDR1 is MGHRA and CDR2 is YSYEKL. The length of the CDR3 is 14 residues.

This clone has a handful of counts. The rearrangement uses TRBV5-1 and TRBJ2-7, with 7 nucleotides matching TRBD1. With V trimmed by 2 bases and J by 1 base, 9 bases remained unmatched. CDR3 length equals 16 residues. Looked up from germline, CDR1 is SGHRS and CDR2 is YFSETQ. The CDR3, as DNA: TGCGCCAGCAGCTTTCAAGCCGGGACAGCATCCTACGAGCAGTACTTC. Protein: CASSFQAGTASYEQYF. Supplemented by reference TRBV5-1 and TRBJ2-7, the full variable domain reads KAGVTQTPRYLIKTRGQQVTLSCSPISGHRSVSWYQQTPGQGLQFLFEYFSETQRNKGNFPGRFSGRQFSNSRSEMNVSTLELGDSALYLCASSFQAGTASYEQYFGPGTRLTVT.

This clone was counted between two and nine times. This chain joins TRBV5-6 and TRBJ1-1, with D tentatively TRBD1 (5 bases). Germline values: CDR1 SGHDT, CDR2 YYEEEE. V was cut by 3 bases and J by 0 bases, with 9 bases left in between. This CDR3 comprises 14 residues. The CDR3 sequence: CASSWEGLNTEAFF. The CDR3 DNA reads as TGTGCCAGCAGCTGGGAGGGGCTGAACACTGAAGCTTTCTTT.

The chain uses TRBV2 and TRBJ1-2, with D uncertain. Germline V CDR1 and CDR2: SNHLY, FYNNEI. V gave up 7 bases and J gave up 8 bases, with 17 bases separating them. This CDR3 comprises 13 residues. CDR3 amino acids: CASTLSSIVGYTF. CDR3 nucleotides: TGTGCCAGCACCCTATCCTCGATCGTAGGCTACACCTTC.

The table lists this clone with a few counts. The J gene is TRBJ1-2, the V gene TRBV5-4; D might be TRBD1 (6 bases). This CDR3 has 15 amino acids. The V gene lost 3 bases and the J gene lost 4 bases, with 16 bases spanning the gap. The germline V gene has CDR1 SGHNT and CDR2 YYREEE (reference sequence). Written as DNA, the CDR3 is TGTGCCAGCAGCTCATACCCGACAGGAATCTATGGCTACACCTTC. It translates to CASSSYPTGIYGYTF.

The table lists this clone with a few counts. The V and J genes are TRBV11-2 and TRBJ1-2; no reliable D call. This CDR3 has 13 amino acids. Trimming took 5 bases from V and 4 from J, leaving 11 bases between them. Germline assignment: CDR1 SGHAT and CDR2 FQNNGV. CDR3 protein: CASSPTPAYGYTF. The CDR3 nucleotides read TGTGCCAGCAGCCCGACACCAGCCTATGGCTACACCTTC.

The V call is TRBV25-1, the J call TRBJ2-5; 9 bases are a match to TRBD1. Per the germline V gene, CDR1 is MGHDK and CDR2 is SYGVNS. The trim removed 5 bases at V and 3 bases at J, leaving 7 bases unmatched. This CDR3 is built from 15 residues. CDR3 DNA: TGTGCCAGCAGTCAAACCGGGACAGGGAAAGAGACCCAGTACTTC. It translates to CASSQTGTGKETQYF.

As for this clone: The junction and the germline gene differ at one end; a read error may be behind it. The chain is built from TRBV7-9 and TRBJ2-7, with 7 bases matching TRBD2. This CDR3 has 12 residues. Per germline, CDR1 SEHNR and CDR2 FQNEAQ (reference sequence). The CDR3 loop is CSSSPVGGIVYF. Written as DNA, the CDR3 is TGTTCCAGCAGCCCCGTGGGGGGGATAGTGTACTTC.

The CDR3 nucleotides read TGTGCCAGCAGCCTCCTGGGAATCAGGGGCAATGAGCAGTTCTTC. It specifies CASSLLGIRGNEQFF. V usage is TRBV14 and J usage is TRBJ2-1; tentatively, D is TRBD1 (6 bases). The CDR3 covers 15 residues. With 4 bases removed from V and 6 bases from J, the gap between germline ends came to 16 bases. The germline V gene has CDR1 SGHDN and CDR2 FVKESK.

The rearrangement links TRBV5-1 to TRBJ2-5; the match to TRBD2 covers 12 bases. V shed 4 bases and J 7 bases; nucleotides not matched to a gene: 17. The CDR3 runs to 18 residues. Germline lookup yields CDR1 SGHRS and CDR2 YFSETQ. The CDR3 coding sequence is TGCGCCAGCAGCACGAAACCTGCCCCTAGCGGGGGGGGTGTGACCCAGTACTTC. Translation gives CASSTKPAPSGGGVTQYF.

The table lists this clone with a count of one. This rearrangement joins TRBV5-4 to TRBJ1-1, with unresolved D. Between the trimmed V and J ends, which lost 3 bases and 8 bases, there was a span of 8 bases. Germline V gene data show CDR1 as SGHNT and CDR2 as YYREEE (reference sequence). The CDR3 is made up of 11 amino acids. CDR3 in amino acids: CASSSVREAFF. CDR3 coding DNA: TGTGCCAGCAGCTCGGTCCGGGAAGCTTTCTTT.

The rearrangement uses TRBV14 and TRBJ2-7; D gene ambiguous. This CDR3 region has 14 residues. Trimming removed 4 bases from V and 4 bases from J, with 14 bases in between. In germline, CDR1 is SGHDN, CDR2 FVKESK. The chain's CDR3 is CASSRQHGFYEQYF. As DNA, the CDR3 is TGTGCCAGCAGCCGGCAGCACGGGTTTTACGAGCAGTACTTC. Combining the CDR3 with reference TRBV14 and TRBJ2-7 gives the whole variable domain EAGVTQFPSHSVIEKGQTVTLRCDPISGHDNLYWYRRVMGKEIKFLLHFVKESKQDESGMPNNRFLAERTGGTYSTLKVQPAELEDSGVYFCASSRQHGFYEQYFGPGTRLTVT.

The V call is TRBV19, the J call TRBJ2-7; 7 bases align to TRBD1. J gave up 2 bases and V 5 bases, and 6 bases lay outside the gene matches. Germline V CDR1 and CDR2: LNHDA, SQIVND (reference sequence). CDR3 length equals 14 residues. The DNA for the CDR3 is TGTGCCAGTAGTCCCAGACAGGGTACCTACGAGCAGTACTTC. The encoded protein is CASSPRQGTYEQYF.